Given below is one TCR beta chain in context. Using immunoSEQ multiplex PCR, the repertoire was profiled, and TCRdb retains in-frame clones only, with some absent. The sample has about 43,000 clones, roughly 90% seen once. The sample comes from a study of T cells in localized non-small cell lung cancer. The CDR3 has 15 residues. The germline V gene has CDR1 SGHVS and CDR2 FNYEAQ. Trimming stripped 3 bases from V and 1 base from J, with 12 bases between. The sample was PBMCs, taken before any cancer treatment. The clonotype was recovered from a woman aged 40 to 75 with stage II lung adenocarcinoma. V and J are TRBV7-6 and TRBJ1-1, with D possibly TRBD1 on 6 matching bases. The CDR3 protein is CASSFTGTPNTEAFF. The CDR3 DNA reads TGTGCCAGCAGCTTCACCGGGACACCGAACACTGAAGCTTTCTTT.